This TCR beta chain was captured in a study of T cells after yellow fever vaccination. Notes on the study in general: Post-booster reappearance was seen for most primary-vaccination clones (nearly 97% CD4, around 91% CD8). Across the CD4 and CD8 compartments, a small share of clonotypes was present in both. FACS-sorted repertoires could contain abundant clonotypes contaminating from the bulk population.

TCRdb independently ran MiXCR on the 5' RACE reads; one entry per CDR3 protein. The table includes fewer than 450,000 distinct CDR3 sequences, about 4% detected once. This clonotype was picked up a small number of times. Its cognate antigen is unknown. The CDR3 totals 12 residues. V was trimmed by 7 bases and J by 10 bases, leaving 14 bases between them. CDR1 and CDR2 from the germline V gene are MNHEY and SVGEGT. This rearrangement joins TRBV6-2 or TRBV6-3 to TRBJ2-1; D is possibly TRBD1 (5 bases). This clonotype was sampled from a man aged 18 to 29 who received the YFV17D yellow fever vaccine. The sample in question was PBMCs, obtained 5 days after the yellow fever booster vaccination. CDR3 region: CASTQTGMEQFF. The CDR3 DNA is TGTGCCAGCACCCAAACAGGAATGGAGCAGTTCTTC.